The rows below give T cell receptor beta chains drawn from one sample of a study of T cell responses to AZD1222 COVID-19 vaccine. TCRdb's copy holds only in-frame clones and misses some; the assay was immunoSEQ multiplex PCR. Seen here are roughly 180,000 clones, roughly 94% observed once, and the top ten hold approximately 0.58%. The sequencing used peripheral blood, collected on day 0 of AZD1222 vaccination. The receptors shown here come from an adult in good health. Both conserved end residues are part of each CDR3. D genes are given only for firm matches. Clone size is not always given. Where it is, it says once, few, many or a class for expanded clones.

j_call: TRBJ1-1; d_call: .; v_call: TRBV7-9; clone_size: once; cdr3_aa: CASSLGIVFGGQGTEAFF; cdr3_nt: TGTGCCAGCAGCTTAGGTATCGTGTTCGGGGGGCAGGGCACTGAAGCTTTCTTT
j_call: TRBJ1-5; d_call: TRBD1; v_call: TRBV7-2; clone_size: .; cdr3_aa: CASSPGTGGFQPQHF; cdr3_nt: TGTGCCAGCAGCCCCGGGACAGGGGGTTTTCAGCCCCAGCATTTT
j_call: TRBJ2-2; d_call: .; v_call: TRBV7-9; clone_size: .; cdr3_aa: CAGRGNTGELFF; cdr3_nt: TGTGCCGGCAGGGGAAACACCGGGGAGCTGTTTTTT
j_call: TRBJ2-7; d_call: TRBD2; v_call: TRBV5-1; clone_size: .; cdr3_aa: CASSYASGGTYEQYF; cdr3_nt: TGCGCCAGCAGTTATGCTAGCGGGGGAACCTACGAGCAGTACTTC
j_call: TRBJ1-3; d_call: .; v_call: TRBV19; clone_size: once; cdr3_aa: CATSVGRFAGNTIYF; cdr3_nt: TGTGCCACCTCGGTGGGGAGGTTTGCTGGAAACACCATATATTTT
j_call: TRBJ1-5; d_call: .; v_call: TRBV19; clone_size: .; cdr3_aa: CASSMPGQSNQPQHF; cdr3_nt: TGTGCCAGTAGTATGCCCGGACAGTCCAATCAGCCCCAGCATTTT
j_call: TRBJ2-7; d_call: .; v_call: TRBV3-1/TRBV3-2; clone_size: few; cdr3_aa: CASSRKADSYEQYF; cdr3_nt: TGTGCCAGCAGCCGTAAGGCAGACTCCTACGAGCAGTACTTC
j_call: TRBJ1-3; d_call: .; v_call: TRBV19; clone_size: .; cdr3_aa: CASSKGQPASGNTIYF; cdr3_nt: TGTGCCAGTAGTAAAGGGCAACCCGCCTCTGGAAACACCATATATTTT
j_call: TRBJ2-1; d_call: .; v_call: TRBV5-5; clone_size: .; cdr3_aa: CASSLDINEQFF; cdr3_nt: TGTGCCAGCAGCTTGGACATCAATGAGCAGTTCTTC
j_call: TRBJ1-6; d_call: .; v_call: TRBV3-1/TRBV3-2; clone_size: once; cdr3_aa: CASSQGWQINSPLHF; cdr3_nt: TGTGCCAGCAGCCAAGGATGGCAGATTAATTCACCCCTCCACTTT
j_call: TRBJ2-7; d_call: TRBD1; v_call: TRBV5-1; clone_size: once; cdr3_aa: CASSAGGLGEQYF; cdr3_nt: TGCGCCAGCAGCGCAGGGGGCCTAGGGGAGCAGTACTTC
j_call: TRBJ1-5; d_call: .; v_call: TRBV6-5; clone_size: .; cdr3_aa: CATIGGSNQPQHF; cdr3_nt: TGTGCCACCATAGGGGGTAGCAATCAGCCCCAGCATTTT
j_call: TRBJ1-1; d_call: .; v_call: TRBV7-9; clone_size: .; cdr3_aa: CASSSTGGSRNTEAFF; cdr3_nt: TGTGCCAGCAGCTCTACGGGTGGCAGCAGAAACACTGAAGCTTTCTTT
j_call: TRBJ2-3; d_call: .; v_call: TRBV3-1/TRBV3-2; clone_size: .; cdr3_aa: CASSQRLASLNTDTQYF; cdr3_nt: TGTGCCAGCAGCCAGCGGCTAGCGAGCTTAAACACAGATACGCAGTATTTT
j_call: TRBJ1-2; d_call: .; v_call: TRBV10-3; clone_size: .; cdr3_aa: CAISEFNYGYTF; cdr3_nt: TGTGCCATCAGTGAGTTCAACTATGGCTACACCTTC
j_call: TRBJ1-1; d_call: .; v_call: TRBV30; clone_size: .; cdr3_aa: CAWRPPGSMATEAFF; cdr3_nt: TGTGCCTGGAGACCCCCGGGCAGTATGGCCACTGAAGCTTTCTTT
j_call: TRBJ1-2; d_call: .; v_call: TRBV27; clone_size: .; cdr3_aa: CASSLTGTGGYTF; cdr3_nt: TGTGCCAGCAGTTTGACAGGCACGGGAGGCTACACCTTC
j_call: TRBJ2-3; d_call: .; v_call: TRBV9; clone_size: .; cdr3_aa: CASSVAAGGSTDTQYF; cdr3_nt: TGTGCCAGCAGCGTAGCGGCAGGTGGTAGCACAGATACGCAGTATTTT
j_call: TRBJ2-2; d_call: TRBD2; v_call: TRBV4-1; clone_size: .; cdr3_aa: CASSHAKLGRAAGELFF; cdr3_nt: TGCGCCAGCAGCCACGCAAAGTTAGGGAGGGCCGCCGGGGAGCTGTTTTTT
j_call: TRBJ2-7; d_call: TRBD2; v_call: TRBV28; clone_size: once; cdr3_aa: CASNRGGGYEQYF; cdr3_nt: TGTGCCAGCAACCGGGGCGGGGGCTACGAGCAGTACTTC
j_call: TRBJ2-1; d_call: .; v_call: TRBV5-1; clone_size: .; cdr3_aa: CASSLGGAFYNEQFF; cdr3_nt: TGCGCCAGCAGCTTGGGCGGGGCCTTTTACAATGAGCAGTTCTTC
j_call: TRBJ2-3; d_call: TRBD2; v_call: TRBV24-1; clone_size: .; cdr3_aa: CATSDRGLAGARDTQYF; cdr3_nt: TGTGCCACCAGTGATAGGGGACTAGCGGGAGCTAGAGATACGCAGTATTTT
j_call: TRBJ1-2; d_call: .; v_call: TRBV10-3; clone_size: .; cdr3_aa: CAIRAGYTF; cdr3_nt: TGTGCCATCAGGGCTGGCTACACCTTC
j_call: TRBJ1-2; d_call: .; v_call: TRBV5-1; clone_size: .; cdr3_aa: CASSLGGTDYGYTF; cdr3_nt: TGCGCCAGCAGCTTGGGGGGTACGGACTATGGCTACACCTTC
j_call: TRBJ1-1; d_call: .; v_call: TRBV19; clone_size: .; cdr3_aa: CASSTGRSPSEAFF; cdr3_nt: TGTGCCAGTTCCACGGGACGGAGCCCTTCTGAAGCTTTCTTT
j_call: TRBJ2-2; d_call: .; v_call: TRBV24-1; clone_size: .; cdr3_aa: CATSDYTPGGTGELFF; cdr3_nt: TGTGCCACCAGTGACTACACCCCTGGGGGCACCGGGGAGCTGTTTTTT
j_call: TRBJ2-7; d_call: .; v_call: TRBV19; clone_size: .; cdr3_aa: CASSMAQNSYEQYF; cdr3_nt: TGTGCCAGTAGTATGGCACAGAACTCCTACGAGCAGTACTTC
j_call: TRBJ1-2; d_call: .; v_call: TRBV10-3; clone_size: .; cdr3_aa: CAISESSGRDGGYTF; cdr3_nt: TGTGCCATCAGTGAGTCCTCAGGAAGGGACGGTGGCTACACCTTC